The sequence of this TCR beta chain was determined in a study of shared T cell receptors in the human thymus. CDR1 is MDHEN and CDR2 is SYDVKM in the germline V gene. The CDR3 spans 17 residues. V lost 5 bases to trimming and J lost 6 bases; unmatched junction nucleotides: 16. Here immunoSEQ multiplex PCR was the method, and the copy in TCRdb shows in-frame clones only, minus some. This repertoire shows about 660,000 clones, 88% found once; its top ten account for around 0.01%. These sequences were also reported in another study, on human thymus T cells. That work states: Corrective cardiac surgery supplied the resected thymus tissue. In unrelated individuals, thymic repertoires overlapped highly, according to related research.

The source of this sequence is a boy under two years old with a congenital heart defect. This rearrangement joins TRBV28 to TRBJ2-7; TRBD1 aligns across 10 bases. Sequencing was carried out using thymocytes. The CDR3, as DNA: TGTGCCAGCAGTGGGGCAATCGACAGGGGGCGCCCGGGCGAGCAGTACTTC. Its translation: CASSGAIDRGRPGEQYF.